The rows below give T cell receptor beta chains drawn from one sample of a study of blood T cells in healthy people across ages. In TCRdb, the 5' RACE reads were re-called with MiXCR into one record per CDR3 protein. The repertoire has 1.5 million to 2 million distinct CDR3 sequences, almost 35% of them found once; the top ten carry roughly 12%. Sequences were obtained from blood. The receptors stem from a woman under 40 in good health. Both conserved end residues are part of each CDR3. A D gene is named only where the DNA matches it firmly. Size values are once, few and many counts, or a class for expanded clones, and some rows have none.

DNA: TGCAGCGTTGAACGGGCAGGGGCCGGGTATGGCTACACCTTC; CDR3: CSVERAGAGYGYTF; D: .; J: TRBJ1-2; length: 14; V: TRBV29-1; size: few
DNA: TGTGCCAGCAGCTTACCTTCCCGGGATTTTGGGACCCAGTACTTC; CDR3: CASSLPSRDFGTQYF; D: .; J: TRBJ2-5; length: 15; V: TRBV7-9; size: .
DNA: TGTGCCAGCAGCTTAGAAAAAGCTAGCGGATTCACAGATACGCAGTATTTT; CDR3: CASSLEKASGFTDTQYF; D: TRBD2; J: TRBJ2-3; length: 17; V: TRBV11-1; size: .
DNA: TGTGCCAGCAGTTCCCCGACAGGGGCTTATAGCAATCAGCCCCAGCATTTT; CDR3: CASSSPTGAYSNQPQHF; D: TRBD1; J: TRBJ1-5; length: 17; V: TRBV28; size: .
DNA: TGTGCCAGCAGCACGGGACAGGGTCTTAATGAAGAACTGTTTTTT; CDR3: CASSTGQGLNEELFF; D: TRBD1; J: TRBJ1-4; length: 15; V: TRBV13; size: once
DNA: TGTGCCAGCAGCCCACTAGCGTCGAGCTCCTACGAGCAGTACTTC; CDR3: CASSPLASSSYEQYF; D: TRBD2; J: TRBJ2-7; length: 15; V: TRBV6-5; size: .
DNA: TGTGCCACCAGTGATTCGGGGCGGGAGTTCGGAGAGACCCAGTACTTC; CDR3: CATSDSGREFGETQYF; D: TRBD2; J: TRBJ2-5; length: 16; V: TRBV24-1; size: few
DNA: TGTGCCAGCAGTTTCCCTGGTGGCAATCAGCCCCAGCATTTT; CDR3: CASSFPGGNQPQHF; D: .; J: TRBJ1-5; length: 14; V: TRBV7-2; size: many
DNA: TGTGCCAGCAGTCCCCCGGGACAGGGGGCGGCAAAGACCCAGTACTTC; CDR3: CASSPPGQGAAKTQYF; D: TRBD1; J: TRBJ2-5; length: 16; V: TRBV28; size: .
DNA: TGCAGTGCTAGACCACGACAGGCCTCTAATTCACCCCTCCACTTT; CDR3: CSARPRQASNSPLHF; D: .; J: TRBJ1-6; length: 15; V: TRBV20-1; size: .
DNA: TGTGCCAGCAGCCCGATGAAGACAGGGGGCGTCCTTGGCTACACCTTC; CDR3: CASSPMKTGGVLGYTF; D: TRBD1; J: TRBJ1-2; length: 16; V: TRBV7-9; size: .
DNA: TGTGCCAGCGAAGGGGCGATTGGGACGGACTCTCCCTACGAGCAGTACTTC; CDR3: CASEGAIGTDSPYEQYF; D: .; J: TRBJ2-7; length: 17; V: TRBV2; size: .
DNA: TGTGCCAGCAGTTTACGCCAGGGGGGGCGGAATAGCAATCAGCCCCAGCATTTT; CDR3: CASSLRQGGRNSNQPQHF; D: TRBD1; J: TRBJ1-5; length: 18; V: TRBV12-3/TRBV12-4; size: .
DNA: TGCGCCAGCAGAGTTCTAGCGGGGGATTACGAGCAGTACTTC; CDR3: CASRVLAGDYEQYF; D: TRBD2; J: TRBJ2-7; length: 14; V: TRBV5-1; size: .
DNA: TGCAGTGCTAGAGGTGCCTCTAGCGGGAGCTTCGCCTACGAGCAGTACTTC; CDR3: CSARGASSGSFAYEQYF; D: TRBD2; J: TRBJ2-7; length: 17; V: TRBV20-1; size: .
DNA: TGCGCCAGCAGCCAAATGCTAGTCCCGGGCGGTGAAGAGGATGGCTACACCTTC; CDR3: CASSQMLVPGGEEDGYTF; D: .; J: TRBJ1-2; length: 18; V: TRBV4-1; size: .
DNA: TGTGCCAGCAGCCCCCTCTTAGCCCTAGCGGGGAACACAGATACGCAGTATTTT; CDR3: CASSPLLALAGNTDTQYF; D: TRBD2; J: TRBJ2-3; length: 18; V: TRBV4-2; size: few
DNA: TGTGCCAGCAGCTTAGATGGGGCAGGAGCTAACTATGGCTACACCTTC; CDR3: CASSLDGAGANYGYTF; D: .; J: TRBJ1-2; length: 16; V: TRBV7-2; size: .
DNA: TGTGCCAGCAGCGAGGGGGAGGCGATGAACACTGAAGCTTTCTTT; CDR3: CASSEGEAMNTEAFF; D: .; J: TRBJ1-1; length: 15; V: TRBV7-9; size: .
DNA: TGCAGTGCGGGACAGGGGGCCGGGACCGGGGAGCTGTTTTTT; CDR3: CSAGQGAGTGELFF; D: TRBD1; J: TRBJ2-2; length: 14; V: TRBV20-1; size: .
DNA: TGTGCCAGCAGCGTAGGTCCCCCAGAGACCCAGTACTTC; CDR3: CASSVGPPETQYF; D: .; J: TRBJ2-5; length: 13; V: TRBV9; size: .
DNA: TGCAGTGCTAGAGCGGGTTTTAATAATTCACCCCTCCACTTT; CDR3: CSARAGFNNSPLHF; D: .; J: TRBJ1-6; length: 14; V: TRBV20-1; size: few